This TCR beta chain emerged from a study of blood T cell repertoires in COVID-19. Study-wide context: Collection of acute and convalescent COVID-19 samples took place in the United States, Italy and Spain.

In the original processing: By means of reference gene primer amplification, nucleated cell counts were estimated. This table comes from immunoSEQ multiplex PCR, and its TCRdb copy is limited to in-frame clones, with some not included. The V and J calls and clone size come from that table; D and trimming were worked out from the DNA. This table holds fewer than 35,000 clones, almost 90% found once. V was clipped by 4 bases and J by 2 bases, with 4 bases between them. This CDR3 is 12 amino acids long. Germline lookup yields CDR1 SGHNT and CDR2 YENEEA. The chain is built from TRBV11-3 and TRBJ2-3; D remains ambiguous. The TCR was taken from a human donor in a cohort sampled during active COVID-19. The material sequenced was peripheral blood. The CDR3 here is CASSSHTDTQYF. For the CDR3, the DNA is TGTGCCAGCAGCTCCCACACAGATACGCAGTATTTT.